Sequencing of this T cell receptor beta chain was carried out in a study of blood T cell repertoires in COVID-19. Overall study: Samples representing acute and convalescent COVID-19 were sourced from the United States, Italy and Spain. Sample material is recorded as cDNA or gDNA derived from T cells, B-cell-depleted T cells, or PBMCs.

CDR1 and CDR2 from the germline V gene are LNHDA and SQIVND (reference sequence). V was trimmed by 4 bases and J by 4 bases, leaving 10 bases between them. The length of the CDR3 is 13 residues. Methods used by the authors: Amplification of reference gene primers provided the estimated nucleated cell counts. Using immunoSEQ multiplex PCR, the repertoire was profiled, and TCRdb retains in-frame clones only, with some absent. From that table come the V and J calls and clone size; the DNA was used to work out D and trimming. Of some 180,000 clones in the sample, 80% to 90% were seen once. One Seattle source followed patients from active infection through their disease course.

Sequencing was done on a sample of peripheral blood. The chain carries TRBV19 and TRBJ2-5; D is perhaps TRBD1 or TRBD2 (6 bases each). The receptor was derived from a woman aged 40 to 50 with COVID-19, enrolled during active disease. The CDR3 loop is CASSREGGETQYF. DNA for the CDR3: TGTGCCAGTAGTAGAGAGGGGGGAGAGACCCAGTACTTC.